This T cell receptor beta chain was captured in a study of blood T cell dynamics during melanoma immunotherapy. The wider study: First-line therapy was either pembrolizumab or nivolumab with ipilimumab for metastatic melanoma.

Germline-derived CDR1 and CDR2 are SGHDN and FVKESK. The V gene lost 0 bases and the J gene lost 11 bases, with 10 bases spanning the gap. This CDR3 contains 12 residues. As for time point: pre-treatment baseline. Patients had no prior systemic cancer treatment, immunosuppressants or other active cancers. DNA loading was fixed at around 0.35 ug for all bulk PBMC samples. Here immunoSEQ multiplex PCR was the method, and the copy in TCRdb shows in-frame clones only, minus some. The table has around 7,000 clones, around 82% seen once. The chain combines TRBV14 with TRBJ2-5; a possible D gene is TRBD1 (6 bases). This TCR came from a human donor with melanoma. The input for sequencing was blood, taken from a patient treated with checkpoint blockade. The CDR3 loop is CASSQEGGEQYF. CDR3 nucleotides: TGTGCCAGCAGCCAAGAAGGGGGAGAGCAGTACTTC.